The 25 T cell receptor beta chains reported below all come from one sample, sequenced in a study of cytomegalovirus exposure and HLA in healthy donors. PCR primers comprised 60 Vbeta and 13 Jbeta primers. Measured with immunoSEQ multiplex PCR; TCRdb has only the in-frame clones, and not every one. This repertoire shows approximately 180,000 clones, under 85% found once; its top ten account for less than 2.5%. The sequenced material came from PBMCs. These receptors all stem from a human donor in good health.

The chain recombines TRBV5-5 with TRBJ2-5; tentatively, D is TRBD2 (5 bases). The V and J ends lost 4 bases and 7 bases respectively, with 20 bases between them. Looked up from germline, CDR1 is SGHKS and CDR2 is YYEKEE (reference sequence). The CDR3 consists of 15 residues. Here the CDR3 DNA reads TGTGCCAGCAGCCCGGCGACTAACCGACGGGGGACCCAGTACTTC. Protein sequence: CASSPATNRRGTQYF.

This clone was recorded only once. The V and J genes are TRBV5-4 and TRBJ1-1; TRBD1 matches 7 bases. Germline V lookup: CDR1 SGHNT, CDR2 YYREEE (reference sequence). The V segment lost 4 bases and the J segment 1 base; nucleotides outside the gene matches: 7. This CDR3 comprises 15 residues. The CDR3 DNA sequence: TGTGCCAGCAGCAACCTACAGGGGTGGAACACTGAAGCTTTCTTT. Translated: CASSNLQGWNTEAFF.

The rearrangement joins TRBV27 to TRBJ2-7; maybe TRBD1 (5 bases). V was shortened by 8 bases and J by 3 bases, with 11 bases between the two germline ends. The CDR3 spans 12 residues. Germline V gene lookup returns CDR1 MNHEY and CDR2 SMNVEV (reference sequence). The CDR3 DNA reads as TGTGCCAGCGGGGCTACGAACTACGAGCAGTACTTC. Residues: CASGATNYEQYF.

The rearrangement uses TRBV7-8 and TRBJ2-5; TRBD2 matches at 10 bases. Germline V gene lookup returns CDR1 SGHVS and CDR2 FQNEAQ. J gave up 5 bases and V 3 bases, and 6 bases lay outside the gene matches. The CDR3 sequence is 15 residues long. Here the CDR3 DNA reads TGTGCCAGCAGCTTGTTAGCGGGGGGACGGGAGACCCAGTACTTC. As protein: CASSLLAGGRETQYF.

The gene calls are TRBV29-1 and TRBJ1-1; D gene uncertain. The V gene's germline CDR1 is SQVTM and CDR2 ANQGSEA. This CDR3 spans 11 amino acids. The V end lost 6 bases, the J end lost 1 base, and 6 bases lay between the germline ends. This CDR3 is CSVEGNTEAFF. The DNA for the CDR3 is TGCAGCGTCGAGGGGAACACTGAAGCTTTCTTT.

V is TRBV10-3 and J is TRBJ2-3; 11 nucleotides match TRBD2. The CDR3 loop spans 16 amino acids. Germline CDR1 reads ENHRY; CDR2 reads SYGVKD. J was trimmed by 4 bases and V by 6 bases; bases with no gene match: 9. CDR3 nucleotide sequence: TGTGCCATCAGACATAATAGCGGGGGGGGATCAGATACGCAGTATTTT. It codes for CAIRHNSGGGSDTQYF.

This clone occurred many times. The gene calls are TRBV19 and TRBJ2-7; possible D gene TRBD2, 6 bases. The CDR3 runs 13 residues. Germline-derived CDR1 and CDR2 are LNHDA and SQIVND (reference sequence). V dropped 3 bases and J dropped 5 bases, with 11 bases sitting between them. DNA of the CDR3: TGTGCCAGTAGTATGGTGGAGGGGAACGAGCAGTACTTC. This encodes CASSMVEGNEQYF. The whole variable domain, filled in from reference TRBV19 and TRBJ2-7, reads DGGITQSPKYLFRKEGQNVTLSCEQNLNHDAMYWYRQDPGQGLRLIYYSQIVNDFQKGDIAEGYSVSREKKESFPLTVTSAQKNPTAFYLCASSMVEGNEQYFGPGTRLTVT.

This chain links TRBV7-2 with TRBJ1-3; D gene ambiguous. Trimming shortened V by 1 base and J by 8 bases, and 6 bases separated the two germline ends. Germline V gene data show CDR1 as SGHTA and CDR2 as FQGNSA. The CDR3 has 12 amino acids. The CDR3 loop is CASSLVRDTIYF. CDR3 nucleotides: TGTGCCAGCAGCTTAGTCCGGGACACCATATATTTT.

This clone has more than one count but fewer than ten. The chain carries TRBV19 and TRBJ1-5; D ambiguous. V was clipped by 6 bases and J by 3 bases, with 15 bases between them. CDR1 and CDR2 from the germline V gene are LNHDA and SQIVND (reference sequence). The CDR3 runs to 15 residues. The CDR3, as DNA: TGTGCCAGTAGCACACAAGGGAGTTACAATCAGCCCCAGCATTTT. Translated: CASSTQGSYNQPQHF.

CDR3 protein: CAISDPGREETQYF. The CDR3 DNA sequence: TGTGCCATCAGTGACCCAGGGAGGGAAGAGACCCAGTACTTC. This chain connects TRBV10-3 to TRBJ2-5; 7 bases align to TRBD2. Unmatched junction bases numbered 4, after V lost 3 bases and J lost 3 bases. The CDR3 is 14 amino acids. The germline V gene has CDR1 ENHRY and CDR2 SYGVKD.

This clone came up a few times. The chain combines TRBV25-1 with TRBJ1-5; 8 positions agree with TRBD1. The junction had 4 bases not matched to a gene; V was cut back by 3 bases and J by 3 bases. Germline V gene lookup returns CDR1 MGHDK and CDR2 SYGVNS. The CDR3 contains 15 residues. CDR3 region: CASSDGTGFNQPQHF. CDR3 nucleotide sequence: TGTGCCAGCAGTGACGGGACAGGCTTCAATCAGCCCCAGCATTTT.

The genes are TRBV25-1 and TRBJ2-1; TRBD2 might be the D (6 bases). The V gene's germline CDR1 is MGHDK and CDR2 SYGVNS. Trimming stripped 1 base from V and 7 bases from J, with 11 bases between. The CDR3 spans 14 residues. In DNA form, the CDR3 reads TGTGCCAGCAGTGAATTTAAGGGGAGGAATGAGCAGTTCTTC. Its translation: CASSEFKGRNEQFF.

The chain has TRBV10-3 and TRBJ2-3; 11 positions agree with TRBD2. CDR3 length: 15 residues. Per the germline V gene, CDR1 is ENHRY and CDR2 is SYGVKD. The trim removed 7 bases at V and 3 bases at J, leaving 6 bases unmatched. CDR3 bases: TGTGCCATCACCCCTAGCGGGGGGTCGACAGATACGCAGTATTTT. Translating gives CAITPSGGSTDTQYF.

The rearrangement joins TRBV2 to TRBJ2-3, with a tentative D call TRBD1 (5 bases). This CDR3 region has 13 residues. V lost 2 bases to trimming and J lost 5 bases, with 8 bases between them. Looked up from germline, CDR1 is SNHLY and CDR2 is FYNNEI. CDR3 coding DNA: TGTGCCAGCAGTGAATTCAGGGAAGATACGCAGTATTTT. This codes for CASSEFREDTQYF.

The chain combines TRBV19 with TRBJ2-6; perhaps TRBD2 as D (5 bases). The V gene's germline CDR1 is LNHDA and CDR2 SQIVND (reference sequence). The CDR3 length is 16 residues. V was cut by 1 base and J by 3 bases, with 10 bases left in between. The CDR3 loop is CASSIGLGSGANVLTF. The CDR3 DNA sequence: TGTGCCAGTAGTATAGGGTTAGGGAGTGGGGCCAACGTCCTGACTTTC. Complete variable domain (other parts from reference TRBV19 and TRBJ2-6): DGGITQSPKYLFRKEGQNVTLSCEQNLNHDAMYWYRQDPGQGLRLIYYSQIVNDFQKGDIAEGYSVSREKKESFPLTVTSAQKNPTAFYLCASSIGLGSGANVLTFGAGSRLTVL.

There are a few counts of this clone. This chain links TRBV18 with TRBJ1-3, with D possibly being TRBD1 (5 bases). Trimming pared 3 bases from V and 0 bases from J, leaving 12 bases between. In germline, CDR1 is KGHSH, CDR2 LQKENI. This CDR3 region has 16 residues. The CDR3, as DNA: TGTGCCAGCTCACCCCAGGGCAGCCTCTCTGGAAACACCATATATTTT. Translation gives CASSPQGSLSGNTIYF.

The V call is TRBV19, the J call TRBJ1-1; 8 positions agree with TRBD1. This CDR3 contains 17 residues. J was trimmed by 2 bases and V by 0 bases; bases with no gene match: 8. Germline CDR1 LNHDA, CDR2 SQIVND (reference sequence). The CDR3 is CASSIETGDRINTEAFF. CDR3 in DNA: TGTGCCAGTAGTATAGAGACAGGGGACCGGATTAACACTGAAGCTTTCTTT.

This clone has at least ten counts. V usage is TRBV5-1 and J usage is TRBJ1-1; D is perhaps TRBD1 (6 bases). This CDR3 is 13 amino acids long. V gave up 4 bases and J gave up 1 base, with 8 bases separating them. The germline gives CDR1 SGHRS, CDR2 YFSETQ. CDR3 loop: CASSKDRNTEAFF. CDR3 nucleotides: TGCGCCAGCAGCAAGGACAGGAACACTGAAGCTTTCTTT.

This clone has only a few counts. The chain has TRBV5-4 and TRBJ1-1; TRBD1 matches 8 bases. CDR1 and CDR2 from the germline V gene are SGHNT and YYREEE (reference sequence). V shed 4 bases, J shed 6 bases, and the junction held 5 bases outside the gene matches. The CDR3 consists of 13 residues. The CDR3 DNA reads TGTGCCAGCAGCCCCGGACAGGGAGCTGAAGCTTTCTTT. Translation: CASSPGQGAEAFF.

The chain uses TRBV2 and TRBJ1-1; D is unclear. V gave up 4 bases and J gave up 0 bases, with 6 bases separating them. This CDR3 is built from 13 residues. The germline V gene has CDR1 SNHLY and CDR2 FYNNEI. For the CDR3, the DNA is TGTGCCAGCAGTGTTCCGGTGAACACTGAAGCTTTCTTT. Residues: CASSVPVNTEAFF.

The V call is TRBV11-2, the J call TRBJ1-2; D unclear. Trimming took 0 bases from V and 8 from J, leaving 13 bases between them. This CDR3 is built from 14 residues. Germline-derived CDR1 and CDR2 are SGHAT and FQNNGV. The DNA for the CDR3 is TGTGCCAGCAGCTTAGATCGGGAGTTCGGGGGCTACACCTTC. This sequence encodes CASSLDREFGGYTF.

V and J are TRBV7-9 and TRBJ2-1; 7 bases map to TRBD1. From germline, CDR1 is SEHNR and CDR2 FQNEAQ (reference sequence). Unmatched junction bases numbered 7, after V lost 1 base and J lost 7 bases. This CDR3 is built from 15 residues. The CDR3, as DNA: TGTGCCAGCAGCTTAGGGGTGGCAGGGGGAAATGAGCAGTTCTTC. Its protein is CASSLGVAGGNEQFF.

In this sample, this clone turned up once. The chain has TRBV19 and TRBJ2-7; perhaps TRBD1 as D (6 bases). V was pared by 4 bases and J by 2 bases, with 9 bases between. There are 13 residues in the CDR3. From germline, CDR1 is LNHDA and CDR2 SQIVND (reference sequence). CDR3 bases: TGTGCCAGTAGTAGACAGGCAACCTACGAGCAGTACTTC. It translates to CASSRQATYEQYF.

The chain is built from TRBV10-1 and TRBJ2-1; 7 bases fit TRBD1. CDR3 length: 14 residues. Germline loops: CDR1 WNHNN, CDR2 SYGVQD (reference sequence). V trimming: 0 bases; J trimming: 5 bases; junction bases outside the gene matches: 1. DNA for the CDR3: TGCGCCAGCAGTGAGTCGAGGGGGCACAATGAGCAGTTCTTC. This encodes CASSESRGHNEQFF.

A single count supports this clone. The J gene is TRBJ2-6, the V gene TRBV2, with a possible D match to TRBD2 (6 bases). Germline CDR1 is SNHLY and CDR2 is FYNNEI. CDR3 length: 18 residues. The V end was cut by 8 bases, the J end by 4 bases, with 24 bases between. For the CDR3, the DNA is TGTGCCAGCGTAATCCCCAAGTTTGGGGGGTCGGGGGCCAACGTCCTGACTTTC. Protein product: CASVIPKFGGSGANVLTF.